This TCR beta chain was sequenced during a study of T cells in Graves' hyperthyroidism and ophthalmopathy. Findings and caveats of the study: Before onset, by a median of about seven months, the model predicted ophthalmopathy. Most thyroid clonotypes expanded above 0.001 appeared in blood too.

Diagnoses rested on clinical symptoms, serum thyroxine and TRAb, thyroid ultrasound and orbital computed tomography. In germline, CDR1 is SGHRS, CDR2 YFSETQ. The CDR3 totals 13 residues. V was pared by 5 bases and J by 0 bases, with 5 bases between. Amplified regions were TCR beta CDR3 sequences from RNA transcripts. During a first-round RT-PCR of the TCR CDR3, the HTBI primer set was used. TCRdb reprocessed the multiplex PCR reads via MiXCR and lists one record per CDR3 protein. The sample lists 540,000 or so distinct CDR3 sequences, 46% occurring once. For this clonotype: What it binds is unknown.

The chain carries TRBV5-1 and TRBJ1-4; D not resolved. The specimen sequenced was peripheral blood or thyroid tissue (not recorded which). The TCR sequence derives from an adult woman with Graves' disease, either hyperthyroidism or ophthalmopathy (not recorded which). CDR3 sequence (DNA): TGCGCCAGCAGGGTAGCAACTAATGAAAAACTGTTTTTT. It yields the protein CASRVATNEKLFF.